Listed below are T cell receptor beta chains from one sample, sequenced in a study of CD8 T cells in ankylosing spondylitis. TCRdb reprocessed the 5' RACE reads with MiXCR, giving one entry per CDR3 protein. The sample shows 150,000 to 200,000 distinct CDR3 sequences, approximately 16% of them seen only once. The sample consisted of blood, either unsorted or a sorted T cell fraction (not recorded which). The receptors were sampled from a male donor with ankylosing spondylitis or in good health (not recorded which). Both conserved end residues are part of each CDR3. A D gene is named only where the DNA matches it firmly. Not every row has a clone size; where given, it reads once, few, many or a size class.

v_call: TRBV29-1
d_call: TRBD1
j_call: TRBJ2-1
clone_size: many
cdr3_aa: CSAGTGGVASYNEQFF
cdr3_nt: TGCAGCGCGGGGACAGGGGGCGTTGCATCCTACAATGAGCAGTTCTTC

v_call: TRBV20-1
d_call: NA
j_call: TRBJ1-2
clone_size: many
cdr3_aa: CSASGGYGYTF
cdr3_nt: TGCAGTGCTAGCGGAGGCTATGGCTACACCTTC

v_call: TRBV5-4
d_call: TRBD1
j_call: TRBJ2-3
clone_size: NA
cdr3_aa: CASSLRTGGVTDTQYF
cdr3_nt: TGTGCCAGCAGCTTAAGGACAGGGGGTGTGACAGATACGCAGTATTTT

v_call: TRBV7-2
d_call: NA
j_call: TRBJ1-1
clone_size: few
cdr3_aa: CASTRRERTLDTEAFF
cdr3_nt: TGTGCCAGCACGAGGAGGGAGAGGACCTTGGACACTGAAGCTTTCTTT

v_call: TRBV6-1
d_call: TRBD1
j_call: TRBJ1-4
clone_size: NA
cdr3_aa: CASSPPRTTGGGKLFF
cdr3_nt: TGTGCCAGCAGTCCACCTCGGACTACAGGGGGAGGAAAACTGTTTTTT

v_call: TRBV5-1
d_call: NA
j_call: TRBJ1-2
clone_size: many
cdr3_aa: CASSLESRGYTF
cdr3_nt: TGCGCCAGCAGCTTGGAAAGCAGGGGCTACACCTTC

v_call: TRBV20-1
d_call: TRBD1
j_call: TRBJ1-2
clone_size: many
cdr3_aa: CSAREGTANYGYTF
cdr3_nt: TGCAGTGCTAGGGAAGGGACAGCTAACTATGGCTACACCTTC

v_call: TRBV29-1
d_call: NA
j_call: TRBJ1-4
clone_size: many
cdr3_aa: CSGVGRHEKLFF
cdr3_nt: TGCAGCGGAGTAGGGCGTCATGAAAAACTGTTTTTT

v_call: TRBV6-2/TRBV6-3
d_call: TRBD1
j_call: TRBJ1-4
clone_size: NA
cdr3_aa: CASRPSPRTGNEKLFF
cdr3_nt: TGTGCCAGCAGACCCTCCCCCCGGACAGGGAATGAAAAACTGTTTTTT

v_call: TRBV5-1
d_call: NA
j_call: TRBJ2-2
clone_size: NA
cdr3_aa: CASTPLRGNTGELFF
cdr3_nt: TGCGCCAGCACCCCGCTCCGGGGGAACACCGGGGAGCTGTTTTTT

v_call: TRBV20-1
d_call: NA
j_call: TRBJ2-1
clone_size: many
cdr3_aa: CSARQRLGGNEQFF
cdr3_nt: TGCAGTGCTCGCCAGAGACTAGGGGGCAATGAGCAGTTCTTC

v_call: TRBV7-9
d_call: NA
j_call: TRBJ2-4
clone_size: once
cdr3_aa: CASLAEWENIQYF
cdr3_nt: TGTGCCAGTTTAGCGGAGTGGGAAAACATTCAGTACTTC

v_call: TRBV24-1
d_call: NA
j_call: TRBJ2-5
clone_size: NA
cdr3_aa: CATSDRLYQETQYF
cdr3_nt: TGTGCCACCAGTGATCGGCTGTACCAAGAGACCCAGTACTTC

v_call: TRBV28
d_call: NA
j_call: TRBJ2-1
clone_size: NA
cdr3_aa: CASSSTDRYNEQFF
cdr3_nt: TGTGCCAGCAGTTCCACCGACAGGTACAATGAGCAGTTCTTC

v_call: TRBV10-3
d_call: NA
j_call: TRBJ1-5
clone_size: many
cdr3_aa: CAISESIGNSNQPQHF
cdr3_nt: TGTGCCATCAGTGAGTCGATAGGGAATAGCAATCAGCCCCAGCATTTT

v_call: TRBV14
d_call: NA
j_call: TRBJ2-1
clone_size: many
cdr3_aa: CASSQRLVWYEQFF
cdr3_nt: TGTGCCAGCAGCCAAAGACTAGTTTGGTATGAGCAGTTCTTC

v_call: TRBV28
d_call: NA
j_call: TRBJ1-4
clone_size: many
cdr3_aa: CASSQGTPTTNEKLFF
cdr3_nt: TGTGCCAGCAGTCAGGGCACCCCGACAACTAATGAAAAACTGTTTTTT

v_call: TRBV20-1
d_call: NA
j_call: TRBJ2-3
clone_size: many
cdr3_aa: CRGRMASTDTQYF
cdr3_nt: TGCAGGGGAAGGATGGCTTCGACAGATACGCAGTATTTT

v_call: TRBV12-3/TRBV12-4
d_call: NA
j_call: TRBJ1-4
clone_size: few
cdr3_aa: CASRKGDRREKLFF
cdr3_nt: TGTGCCAGCCGGAAGGGTGACCGACGCGAAAAACTGTTTTTT

v_call: TRBV19
d_call: TRBD2
j_call: TRBJ2-3
clone_size: many
cdr3_aa: CASSRLAASTDTQYF
cdr3_nt: TGTGCCAGTTCAAGACTAGCGGCTAGCACAGATACGCAGTATTTT

v_call: TRBV5-1
d_call: TRBD2
j_call: TRBJ2-2
clone_size: NA
cdr3_aa: CASSVIPGLAGNTGELFF
cdr3_nt: TGCGCCAGCAGCGTTATTCCGGGACTAGCGGGAAACACCGGGGAGCTGTTTTTT

v_call: TRBV7-2
d_call: TRBD2
j_call: TRBJ2-5
clone_size: few
cdr3_aa: CASSLAGSGRRVRETQYF
cdr3_nt: TGTGCCAGCAGCTTAGCAGGTAGCGGGAGACGAGTAAGAGAGACCCAGTACTTC

v_call: TRBV5-1
d_call: NA
j_call: TRBJ2-1
clone_size: many
cdr3_aa: CASSLPLASYNEQFF
cdr3_nt: TGCGCCAGCAGCTTGCCCCTAGCGAGCTACAATGAGCAGTTCTTC

v_call: TRBV6-1
d_call: TRBD1
j_call: TRBJ2-3
clone_size: NA
cdr3_aa: CANSEGQGTDTQYF
cdr3_nt: TGTGCCAACAGTGAGGGACAGGGCACAGATACGCAGTATTTT

v_call: TRBV28
d_call: NA
j_call: TRBJ2-3
clone_size: NA
cdr3_aa: CASSPPASLTDTQYF
cdr3_nt: TGTGCCAGTTCTCCTCCGGCCTCCTTAACAGATACGCAGTATTTT

v_call: TRBV5-1
d_call: NA
j_call: TRBJ2-2
clone_size: many
cdr3_aa: CASSFAQDTGELFF
cdr3_nt: TGCGCCAGCAGCTTCGCTCAAGACACCGGGGAGCTGTTTTTT

v_call: TRBV29-1
d_call: TRBD1
j_call: TRBJ1-1
clone_size: few
cdr3_aa: CSVPGTGIPEAFF
cdr3_nt: TGCAGCGTTCCGGGGACAGGGATACCTGAAGCTTTCTTT

v_call: TRBV12-3/TRBV12-4
d_call: NA
j_call: TRBJ2-2
clone_size: NA
cdr3_aa: CANSLAITGELFF
cdr3_nt: TGTGCCAACAGTTTAGCTATCACCGGGGAGCTGTTTTTT

v_call: TRBV20-1
d_call: TRBD1
j_call: TRBJ2-7
clone_size: many
cdr3_aa: CSARGQGASVEQYF
cdr3_nt: TGCAGTGCTAGAGGGCAGGGGGCGTCCGTCGAGCAGTACTTC

v_call: TRBV20-1
d_call: NA
j_call: TRBJ2-7
clone_size: NA
cdr3_aa: CSAELRGVSDAYEQYF
cdr3_nt: TGCAGTGCTGAGTTAAGGGGAGTTAGCGACGCCTACGAGCAGTACTTC

v_call: TRBV27
d_call: TRBD2
j_call: TRBJ2-1
clone_size: few
cdr3_aa: CASSSAGVPYNEQFF
cdr3_nt: TGTGCCAGCAGTTCAGCGGGAGTCCCCTACAATGAGCAGTTCTTC

v_call: TRBV7-2
d_call: TRBD2
j_call: TRBJ2-7
clone_size: many
cdr3_aa: CASSLGNSGSKTYEQYF
cdr3_nt: TGTGCCAGCAGCTTAGGGAATAGCGGGAGCAAGACCTACGAGCAGTACTTC

v_call: TRBV7-3
d_call: TRBD2
j_call: TRBJ2-2
clone_size: NA
cdr3_aa: CASSLPLAGVNTGELFF
cdr3_nt: TGTGCCAGCAGCTTACCCCTAGCGGGAGTAAACACCGGGGAGCTGTTTTTT

v_call: TRBV5-1
d_call: TRBD1
j_call: TRBJ2-5
clone_size: NA
cdr3_aa: CASSSGQGSGQETQYF
cdr3_nt: TGCGCCAGCAGCTCCGGACAGGGGAGTGGGCAAGAGACCCAGTACTTC

v_call: TRBV2
d_call: TRBD1
j_call: TRBJ2-5
clone_size: many
cdr3_aa: CASNYDRGGRPQYF
cdr3_nt: TGTGCCAGCAACTATGACAGGGGCGGTAGGCCCCAGTACTTC

v_call: TRBV18
d_call: NA
j_call: TRBJ1-1
clone_size: many
cdr3_aa: CASSLDRNTEAFF
cdr3_nt: TGTGCCAGCTCATTGGACAGGAACACTGAAGCTTTCTTT

v_call: TRBV6-5
d_call: NA
j_call: TRBJ2-2
clone_size: NA
cdr3_aa: CASSYSSFGSGELFF
cdr3_nt: TGTGCCAGCAGTTACTCGAGTTTCGGGTCCGGGGAGCTGTTTTTT

v_call: TRBV7-9
d_call: NA
j_call: TRBJ2-7
clone_size: NA
cdr3_aa: CASSLDAYEQYF
cdr3_nt: TGTGCCAGCAGCTTAGATGCCTACGAGCAGTACTTC

v_call: TRBV12-3/TRBV12-4
d_call: NA
j_call: TRBJ2-3
clone_size: NA
cdr3_aa: CASSLEPTDTQYF
cdr3_nt: TGTGCCAGCAGTTTGGAGCCCACAGATACGCAGTATTTT

v_call: TRBV5-6
d_call: NA
j_call: TRBJ2-2
clone_size: few
cdr3_aa: CASSLSPRSPGELFF
cdr3_nt: TGTGCCAGCAGCTTATCCCCAAGGAGTCCCGGGGAGCTGTTTTTT

v_call: TRBV28
d_call: TRBD2
j_call: TRBJ2-3
clone_size: few
cdr3_aa: CASSLQAGSTDTQYF
cdr3_nt: TGTGCCAGCAGTTTGCAAGCGGGGAGCACAGATACGCAGTATTTT

v_call: TRBV19
d_call: NA
j_call: TRBJ2-1
clone_size: few
cdr3_aa: CASRDTSSYNEQFF
cdr3_nt: TGTGCCAGTAGGGACACTAGCTCCTACAATGAGCAGTTCTTC

v_call: TRBV27
d_call: TRBD1
j_call: TRBJ1-2
clone_size: many
cdr3_aa: CASSPPGQANYGYTF
cdr3_nt: TGTGCCAGCAGTCCCCCGGGACAGGCTAACTATGGCTACACCTTC

v_call: TRBV5-6
d_call: TRBD2
j_call: TRBJ2-3
clone_size: NA
cdr3_aa: CASSFGLAGRTDTQYF
cdr3_nt: TGTGCCAGCAGCTTTGGACTAGCGGGACGCACAGATACGCAGTATTTT

v_call: TRBV9
d_call: NA
j_call: TRBJ1-1
clone_size: NA
cdr3_aa: CASRDHRIRMNTEAFF
cdr3_nt: TGTGCCAGCAGGGACCACAGGATACGGATGAACACTGAAGCTTTCTTT

v_call: TRBV28
d_call: NA
j_call: TRBJ1-2
clone_size: many
cdr3_aa: CASLGGANYGYTF
cdr3_nt: TGTGCCAGCCTCGGAGGGGCGAACTATGGCTACACCTTC

v_call: TRBV20-1
d_call: TRBD1
j_call: TRBJ2-3
clone_size: NA
cdr3_aa: CSARTAGGTDTQYF
cdr3_nt: TGCAGTGCGCGGACGGCAGGGGGTACAGATACGCAGTATTTT

v_call: TRBV5-1
d_call: TRBD1
j_call: TRBJ1-6
clone_size: many
cdr3_aa: CASSPTGRNSPLHF
cdr3_nt: TGCGCCAGCAGCCCGACAGGGAGGAATTCACCCCTCCACTTT

v_call: TRBV10-2
d_call: NA
j_call: TRBJ2-3
clone_size: many
cdr3_aa: CASSLTSDGGRSTDTQYF
cdr3_nt: TGCGCCAGCAGTTTAACTAGCGACGGGGGCCGTAGCACAGATACGCAGTATTTT

v_call: TRBV28
d_call: TRBD2
j_call: TRBJ2-1
clone_size: few
cdr3_aa: CASSGLAGGSYNEQFF
cdr3_nt: TGTGCCAGCAGTGGACTAGCGGGAGGGTCCTACAATGAGCAGTTCTTC

v_call: TRBV20-1
d_call: NA
j_call: TRBJ1-1
clone_size: NA
cdr3_aa: CSAKRETEAFF
cdr3_nt: TGCAGTGCTAAGCGGGAAACTGAAGCTTTCTTT

v_call: TRBV6-1
d_call: TRBD1
j_call: TRBJ1-5
clone_size: many
cdr3_aa: CASSARDSDQPQHF
cdr3_nt: TGTGCCAGCAGTGCAAGGGACAGTGATCAGCCCCAGCATTTT

v_call: TRBV24-1
d_call: NA
j_call: TRBJ2-2
clone_size: NA
cdr3_aa: CATSDIRLGNTGELFF
cdr3_nt: TGTGCCACCAGTGATATAAGGTTGGGGAACACCGGGGAGCTGTTTTTT